Below, 23 T cell receptor beta chains from the same sample are listed, as sequenced in a study of cytomegalovirus exposure and HLA in healthy donors. It was with 60 Vbeta and 13 Jbeta primers that the PCR ran. Method: immunoSEQ multiplex PCR; TCRdb's copy keeps in-frame clones and lacks some. The data contain around 190,000 clones, roughly 79% of them singletons. Sequencing was carried out using PBMCs. The receptors here all came from a young man in good health and CMV-seronegative.

This clone was seen more than once but under ten times. V and J are TRBV6-5 and TRBJ2-4; 7 bases map to TRBD2. V lost 8 bases and J lost 4; bases outside the gene matches: 8. The germline gives CDR1 MNHEY, CDR2 SVGAGI. CDR3 length equals 14 residues. DNA of the CDR3: TGTGCCAGCGGGTCTAGCGGCCGAAAAAACATTCAGTACTTC. It specifies CASGSSGRKNIQYF.

The V call is TRBV28, the J call TRBJ1-3; a weak D match, TRBD1 (6 bases). The CDR3 sequence is 15 residues long. From germline, CDR1 is MDHEN and CDR2 SYDVKM. The V and J ends lost 6 bases and 0 bases respectively, with 12 bases between them. The CDR3 protein is CASRRGGSSGNTIYF. The DNA for the CDR3 is TGTGCCAGCAGACGAGGGGGAAGCTCTGGAAACACCATATATTTT.

The chain joins TRBV19 to TRBJ1-2, with unresolved D. The CDR3 is made up of 13 amino acids. CDR1 LNHDA and CDR2 SQIVND come from the germline V gene (reference sequence). Trimming left V 1 base short and J 6 bases short, with 9 bases between. This CDR3 is CASSIAPLHGYTF. CDR3 coding DNA: TGTGCCAGTAGTATAGCCCCACTTCATGGCTACACCTTC.

The chain uses TRBV5-1 and TRBJ2-5; D unclear. The CDR3 runs 14 residues. Germline V gene data show CDR1 as SGHRS and CDR2 as YFSETQ. Trimming took off 3 bases at V and 3 bases at J, with 12 bases between the two ends. The CDR3 DNA follows: TGCGCCAGCAGCTCTATGGGCAAAAAAGAGACCCAGTACTTC. This sequence encodes CASSSMGKKETQYF.

This chain links TRBV19 with TRBJ2-3, with TRBD2 matching over 9 bases. Germline-derived CDR1 and CDR2 are LNHDA and SQIVND (reference sequence). This CDR3 spans 15 amino acids. The J segment lost 2 bases and the V segment lost 7 bases, leaving 7 bases of the junction unmatched. The CDR3 coding sequence is TGTGCCAGTAAGGAGCGGGAGGCCTTCACAGATACGCAGTATTTT. It codes for CASKEREAFTDTQYF.

The chain links TRBV2 to TRBJ1-3; 8 bases agree with TRBD1. Germline assignment: CDR1 SNHLY and CDR2 FYNNEI. The trim removed 5 bases at V and 0 bases at J, leaving 3 bases unmatched. CDR3 length: 15 residues. In DNA, the CDR3 is TGTGCCAGCAGTAGGGACAGGAGCTCTGGAAACACCATATATTTT. Translation gives CASSRDRSSGNTIYF.

This rearrangement joins TRBV5-1 to TRBJ2-5; TRBD2 agrees at 8 bases. The germline gives CDR1 SGHRS, CDR2 YFSETQ. V trimming: 3 bases; J trimming: 4 bases; junction bases outside the gene matches: 11. This CDR3 spans 16 amino acids. The CDR3, as DNA: TGCGCCAGCAGCTCGGAGGGACTAGTAAGGGGAGAGACCCAGTACTTC. The encoded protein is CASSSEGLVRGETQYF.

The chain is built from TRBV7-9 and TRBJ2-2, with D unresolved. There are 15 residues in the CDR3. The germline CDR1 and CDR2 sequences are SEHNR and FQNEAQ (reference sequence). Trimming shortened V by 5 bases and J by 2 bases, and 12 bases separated the two germline ends. The CDR3 nucleotides are TGTGCCAGCAGCCCCTCCGCGCGAAACACCGGGGAGCTGTTTTTT. This codes for CASSPSARNTGELFF.

The chain is built from TRBV29-1 and TRBJ2-5; the D gene is possibly TRBD1 (5 bases). The CDR3 loop spans 15 amino acids. Per germline, CDR1 SQVTM and CDR2 ANQGSEA. Trimming removed 3 bases at V and 2 bases at J, with 16 bases between. CDR3 nucleotide sequence: TGCAGCGTTGAGGTTCCCGACAGCAATCAAGAGACCCAGTACTTC. It yields the protein CSVEVPDSNQETQYF.

On this clone itself: Germline is not matched at one junction end, which may reflect a read error. This chain uses TRBV5-4 with TRBJ2-3, with 7 bases identical to TRBD2. This CDR3 has 15 amino acids. Germline V lookup: CDR1 SGHNT, CDR2 YYREEE (reference sequence). The CDR3: CASSKGLTSTDAQYF. The CDR3 nucleotides are TGTGCCAGCAGCAAGGGACTAACTAGCACAGATGCGCAGTATTTT. Variable domain in full (rest from reference TRBV5-4 and TRBJ2-3): ETGVTQSPTHLIKTRGQQVTLRCSSQSGHNTVSWYQQALGQGPQFIFQYYREEENGRGNFPPRFSGLQFPNYSSELNVNALELDDSALYLCASSKGLTSTDAQYFGPGTRLTVL.

The chain has TRBV7-2 and TRBJ2-7, with 10 nucleotides matching TRBD2. Unmatched junction bases numbered 3, after V lost 5 bases and J lost 2 bases. This CDR3 has 14 amino acids. Germline CDR1 reads SGHTA; CDR2 reads FQGNSA. The CDR3 sequence: CASSPSGSAYEQYF. CDR3 DNA: TGTGCCAGCAGCCCTAGCGGGAGTGCCTACGAGCAGTACTTC.

The chain joins TRBV15 to TRBJ2-5; a weak D match, TRBD1 (6 bases). The V gene lost 0 bases and the J gene lost 4 bases, with 12 bases spanning the gap. Germline CDR1 LNHNV, CDR2 YYDKDF (reference sequence). The CDR3 loop spans 15 amino acids. The CDR3 nucleotides are TGTGCCACCAGCAGAGATTCGAGCAGGGGAGAGACCCAGTACTTC. Translated, it gives CATSRDSSRGETQYF.

This chain joins TRBV5-1 and TRBJ2-7; 7 bases agree with TRBD1. The germline V gene encodes CDR1 SGHRS and CDR2 YFSETQ. After removal of 4 bases from V and 2 bases from J, the junction contained 9 bases not matched to a gene. The CDR3 sequence is 15 residues long. The CDR3, as DNA: TGCGCCAGCAGCCTACAGGGGTTGGTCGCCTACGAGCAGTACTTC. Translation gives CASSLQGLVAYEQYF.

In the case of this clone: The junction departs from germline at one end; a sequencing error may be responsible. The chain combines TRBV6-1 with TRBJ2-4; tentatively, D is TRBD2 (5 bases). The CDR3 runs 11 residues. CDR1 is MNHNS and CDR2 is SASEGT in the germline V gene. CDR3 amino acids: CASSEGRTTGF. The CDR3 nucleotides are TGTGCCAGCAGTGAAGGGAGGACGACCGGCTTC.

The rearrangement joins TRBV13 to TRBJ2-1; TRBD2 aligns across 12 bases. Trimming removed 4 bases from V and 2 bases from J; junction bases left unmatched: 3. The CDR3 loop spans 16 amino acids. Germline V gene data show CDR1 as PRHDT and CDR2 as FYEKMQ (reference sequence). Here the CDR3 DNA reads TGTGCCAGCAGCTCGTGGACTAGCGGGGCCTACAATGAGCAGTTCTTC. It codes for CASSSWTSGAYNEQFF. The complete variable domain, with remaining parts taken from reference TRBV13 and TRBJ2-1, reads AAGVIQSPRHLIKEKRETATLKCYPIPRHDTVYWYQQGPGQDPQFLISFYEKMQSDKGSIPDRFSAQQFSDYHSELNMSSLELGDSALYFCASSSWTSGAYNEQFFGPGTRLTVL.

The V call is TRBV7-9, the J call TRBJ2-1; D may be TRBD1 (6 bases). The CDR3 is 13 residues long. Germline CDR1 is SEHNR and CDR2 is FQNEAQ (reference sequence). The V and J ends lost 5 bases and 4 bases respectively, with 9 bases between them. The CDR3 region is CASSPGQYNEQFF. The CDR3, as DNA: TGTGCCAGCAGCCCAGGACAGTACAATGAGCAGTTCTTC.

This chain connects TRBV4-1 to TRBJ2-3, with TRBD2 identical over 8 bases. There are 19 residues in the CDR3. The V segment lost 4 bases and the J segment 0 bases; nucleotides outside the gene matches: 15. CDR1 MGHRA and CDR2 YSYEKL come from the germline V gene. The CDR3 bases are TGCGCCAGCAGCCGCCGCCCGCGCGGGAGGAGACCTAGCACAGATACGCAGTATTTT. Residues: CASSRRPRGRRPSTDTQYF.

V is TRBV5-1 and J is TRBJ1-3; D may be TRBD1 (5 bases). This CDR3 has 18 residues. Germline CDR1 and CDR2: SGHRS and YFSETQ. Trimming took 1 base from V and 0 from J, leaving 17 bases between them. Here the CDR3 DNA reads TGCGCCAGCAGCTTGTACCCTCAGGGCGGGAGCTCTGGAAACACCATATATTTT. This sequence encodes CASSLYPQGGSSGNTIYF.

This chain joins TRBV27 and TRBJ2-6; TRBD1 aligns across 9 bases. The CDR3 length is 18 residues. With 5 bases clipped from V and 0 bases from J, the junction kept 8 bases outside the gene matches. Germline-derived CDR1 and CDR2 are MNHEY and SMNVEV (reference sequence). This CDR3 is CASSADRGRSSGANVLTF. CDR3 sequence (DNA): TGTGCCAGCAGTGCGGACAGGGGACGAAGCTCTGGGGCCAACGTCCTGACTTTC.

The CDR3 DNA reads TGTGCCAGCAGCGTAGGGGAGACAACTGAAGCTTTCTTT. It codes for CASSVGETTEAFF. This chain connects TRBV9 to TRBJ1-1; the D is unclear. The germline V gene encodes CDR1 SGDLS and CDR2 YYNGEE. The CDR3 is 13 amino acids. V lost 0 bases and J lost 5, with 8 bases in between.

This chain connects TRBV4-1 to TRBJ2-1; 9 bases align to TRBD1. V lost 3 bases, J lost 9 bases, and 9 bases stayed unmatched. The CDR3 is 15 residues long. CDR1 is MGHRA, CDR2 YSYEKL, per germline. CDR3 DNA sequence: TGCGCCAGCAGCCACTGGGGACAGGGAAAAGGTGAGCAGTTCTTC. Residues: CASSHWGQGKGEQFF.

The J gene is TRBJ2-1, the V gene TRBV29-1; D is unclear. The CDR3 covers 11 residues. The V end was cut by 4 bases, the J end by 6 bases, with 7 bases between. CDR1 is SQVTM and CDR2 is ANQGSEA in the germline V gene. CDR3 coding DNA: TGCAGCGTTGCTCCCGGCAATGAGCAGTTCTTC. Translation gives CSVAPGNEQFF.

The gene calls are TRBV6-5 and TRBJ2-7; 8 nucleotides line up with TRBD2. V gave up 5 bases and J gave up 7 bases; unmatched junction bases: 13. Germline CDR1 is MNHEY and CDR2 is SVGAGI. CDR3 size: 15 residues. The CDR3 here is CASSPSGTRTGEQYF. CDR3 DNA: TGTGCCAGCAGTCCCTCCGGGACTAGGACCGGTGAGCAGTACTTC.